The next 28 T cell receptor beta chains were all read from a single sample in a study of Graves' ophthalmopathy and Graves' hyperthyroidism. Amplification targeted the TCR beta CDR3 regions, with RNA transcripts as the source material. HTBI-primed first-round RT-PCR preceded second-round multiplex PCR. TCRdb redid the calling of the multiplex PCR reads with MiXCR, one entry per CDR3 protein. The sample lists some 410,000 distinct CDR3 sequences, approximately 21% occurring once. The material sequenced was peripheral blood. These receptors were taken from a woman under 30 with stable Graves' hyperthyroidism.

In this sample, this clonotype turned up once. This chain connects TRBV20-1 to TRBJ2-2; TRBD2 agrees at 9 bases. Trimming at V came to 8 bases and at J to 2 bases, leaving 3 bases not matched to a gene. This CDR3 is 13 amino acids long. Germline assignment: CDR1 DFQATT and CDR2 SNEGSKA (reference sequence). The CDR3: CSLAGRNTGELFF. The CDR3 DNA sequence: TGCAGTCTAGCGGGACGCAACACCGGGGAGCTGTTTTTT.

In this sample, this clonotype turned up many times. The V and J genes are TRBV6-5 and TRBJ1-1; D is perhaps TRBD1 (5 bases). V was clipped by 1 base and J by 1 base, with 13 bases between them. The CDR3 has 16 amino acids. Germline-derived CDR1 and CDR2 are MNHEY and SVGAGI. This chain's CDR3 is CASSYLQPTENTEAFF. The DNA of the CDR3 is TGTGCCAGCAGTTACTTGCAACCGACAGAGAACACTGAAGCTTTCTTT.

This clonotype has a count of ten or more. Since a much larger clone is just one base distant, this may be a read error. The chain recombines TRBV7-2 with TRBJ2-5, with D perhaps TRBD2 (5 bases). The germline gives CDR1 SGHTA, CDR2 FQGNSA. This CDR3 is 12 amino acids long. The CDR3 sequence: CASSLVGETKYF. CDR3 DNA sequence: TGTGCCAGCAGCTTAGTGGGAGAGACCAAGTACTTC.

At least ten counts were recorded for this clonotype. The chain recombines TRBV30 with TRBJ1-2; D unclear. This CDR3 is 11 amino acids long. Germline V gene lookup returns CDR1 GTSNPN and CDR2 SVGIG (reference sequence). V gave up 2 bases and J gave up 2 bases, with 3 bases separating them. CDR3 protein: CAWSQNYGYTF. The CDR3 nucleotides read TGTGCCTGGAGTCAGAACTATGGCTACACCTTC. The full variable domain, its missing parts supplied by reference TRBV30 and TRBJ1-2, is SQTIHQWPATLVQPVGSPLSLECTVEGTSNPNLYWYRQAAGRGLQLLFYSVGIGQISSEVPQNLSASRPQDRQFILSSKKLLLSDSGFYLCAWSQNYGYTFGSGTRLTVV.

At least ten counts were recorded for this clonotype. The chain uses TRBV11-2 and TRBJ1-5; D gene unclear. The V end lost 1 base, the J end lost 2 bases, and 3 bases lay between the germline ends. The V gene's germline CDR1 is SGHAT and CDR2 FQNNGV. The CDR3 is made up of 13 amino acids. CDR3: CASSLGRNQPQHF. CDR3 nucleotides: TGTGCCAGCAGCTTAGGACGCAATCAGCCCCAGCATTTT.

The rearrangement links TRBV11-2 to TRBJ2-2, with D perhaps being TRBD1 or TRBD2 (5 bases each). This CDR3 contains 16 residues. Germline assignment: CDR1 SGHAT and CDR2 FQNNGV. Trimming took off 3 bases at V and 9 bases at J, with 20 bases between the two ends. The CDR3 spells CASSFPTGPRSRELFF. The CDR3 nucleotides are TGTGCCAGCAGCTTCCCTACGGGACCGCGGTCTAGGGAGCTGTTTTTT.

This clonotype has at least ten counts. J is TRBJ2-7 and V is TRBV10-2; 7 nucleotides agree with TRBD1. Unmatched junction bases numbered 7, after V lost 3 bases and J lost 5 bases. This CDR3 is built from 14 residues. Looked up from germline, CDR1 is WSHSY and CDR2 is SAAADI. This CDR3 reads CASSELGQADEQYF. As DNA, the CDR3 is TGCGCCAGCAGTGAACTTGGACAGGCCGACGAGCAGTACTTC.

This clonotype was seen ten or more times. One junction end disagrees with the germline gene, perhaps due to a read error. The chain joins TRBV12-3 or TRBV12-4 to TRBJ1-1; D is undetermined. This CDR3 region has 14 residues. The CDR3 loop reads CASNFRTANTVAFF. CDR3 coding DNA: TGTGCCAGCAATTTCCGGACGGCGAACACTGTAGCTTTCTTT.

This clonotype came up many times. V and J are TRBV12-3 or TRBV12-4 and TRBJ2-7; D tentatively reads TRBD1 or TRBD2 (6 bases each). The CDR3 is 14 residues long. V lost 2 bases to trimming and J lost 0 bases, with 8 bases between them. The CDR3, as DNA: TGTGCCAGCAGTTTATGGGGGGCCTCCTACGAGCAGTACTTC. This codes for CASSLWGASYEQYF.

This clonotype was seen many times. This chain joins TRBV6-2 or TRBV6-3 and TRBJ1-1; perhaps TRBD1 as D (5 bases). V was clipped by 10 bases and J by 4 bases, with 16 bases between them. Per germline, CDR1 MNHEY and CDR2 SVGEGT. The length of the CDR3 is 13 residues. The DNA of the CDR3 is TGTGCCACCCGGGACTCAGGGTTCACTGAAGCTTTCTTT. Amino acid sequence: CATRDSGFTEAFF.

This clonotype was recorded at least ten times. The rearrangement joins TRBV2 to TRBJ2-2; D remains unclear. The CDR3 is 11 amino acids. Per germline, CDR1 SNHLY and CDR2 FYNNEI. The germline V and J ends were trimmed by 7 bases and 2 bases, with 2 bases remaining between them. The CDR3 loop is CASTNTGELFF. The CDR3 DNA follows: TGTGCCAGCACCAACACCGGGGAGCTGTTTTTT.

Ten or more counts support this clonotype. The chain combines TRBV12-3 or TRBV12-4 with TRBJ2-2; D is unclear. Between the trimmed V and J ends, which lost 3 bases and 5 bases, there was a span of 10 bases. The CDR3 is 14 residues long. The CDR3, as DNA: TGTGCCAGCAGTTTCGGGCAGCTGACCGGGGAGCTGTTTTTT. Protein product: CASSFGQLTGELFF.

As regards this clonotype: As the CDR3 is not closed by the conserved phenylalanine or tryptophan, this likely results from a read error. This rearrangement joins TRBV5-1 to TRBJ2-7, with 8 bases identical to TRBD1. This CDR3 spans 15 amino acids. Germline V CDR1 and CDR2: SGHRS, YFSETQ. J gave up 3 bases and V 3 bases, and 8 bases lay outside the gene matches. The CDR3 spells CASSSNGQGGYEQYL. The CDR3 nucleotides are TGCGCCAGCAGCTCCAATGGACAGGGAGGCTACGAGCAGTACTTA.

The genes are TRBV24-1 and TRBJ1-1; 11 bases are a match to TRBD1. The CDR3 is made up of 18 amino acids. Germline trimming cut 4 bases from V and 4 bases from J; bases unmatched to any gene: 13. Per germline, CDR1 KGHDR and CDR2 SFDVKD. The CDR3 is CATSETSGTGGPGTEAFF. The CDR3 DNA sequence: TGTGCCACCAGTGAAACTAGCGGGACAGGGGGGCCGGGCACTGAAGCTTTCTTT.

The chain links TRBV20-1 to TRBJ1-5; 11 positions match TRBD1. The CDR3 is 17 residues long. The germline V gene has CDR1 DFQATT and CDR2 SNEGSKA (reference sequence). Losses at the gene ends were 0 bases for V and 2 bases for J; bases not matched to a gene: 6. The CDR3 is CSARDGTGGVGNQPQHF. The CDR3, as DNA: TGCAGTGCTAGAGATGGGACAGGGGGTGTAGGCAATCAGCCCCAGCATTTT.

The sample holds many counts of this clonotype. The chain joins TRBV15 to TRBJ2-5, with D perhaps matching TRBD2 (6 bases). The CDR3 runs to 13 residues. Per the germline V gene, CDR1 is LNHNV and CDR2 is YYDKDF (reference sequence). V gave up 5 bases and J gave up 3 bases, with 10 bases separating them. The CDR3 protein is CATSLGGEETQYF. The CDR3 DNA sequence: TGTGCCACCAGCCTGGGCGGGGAAGAGACCCAGTACTTC.

The CDR3 nucleotides are TGTGCCACCCGACGGGCGGGGGTCTATCAGCCCCAGCATTTT. Its translation is CATRRAGVYQPQHF. This rearrangement joins TRBV6-1 to TRBJ1-5; D may be TRBD1 (5 bases). Germline CDR1 is MNHNS and CDR2 is SASEGT. Trimming stripped 10 bases from V and 5 bases from J, with 18 bases between. CDR3 size: 14 residues.

This clonotype was seen more than once but under ten times. The chain employs TRBV20-1 and TRBJ2-3; tentative D call: TRBD2 (6 bases). The length of the CDR3 is 15 residues. Trimming removed 7 bases from V and 2 bases from J, with 19 bases in between. Germline CDR1 DFQATT, CDR2 SNEGSKA (reference sequence). The CDR3 here is CSGRGLRGFTDTQYF. For the CDR3, the DNA is TGCAGTGGCCGAGGATTGCGGGGTTTCACAGATACGCAGTATTTT.

This clonotype was detected ten times or more. The V and J genes are TRBV6-1 and TRBJ2-7, with D perhaps TRBD2 (6 bases). Trimming cost V 5 bases and J 5 bases, with 13 bases left between them. The CDR3 spans 13 residues. Looked up from germline, CDR1 is MNHNS and CDR2 is SASEGT. CDR3: CASSPAGSNEQYF. CDR3 DNA: TGTGCCAGCAGTCCCGCGGGGTCCAACGAGCAGTACTTC.

In this sample, this clonotype turned up a few times. CDR3: CAWSRGSNTF. The CDR3 bases are TGTGCCTGGAGCCGGGGATCAAACACCTTC. V gene TRBV30 combines with J gene TRBJ1-2; D uncertain. Trimming left V 3 bases short and J 12 bases short, with 11 bases between. The CDR3 contains 10 residues. Germline CDR1 reads GTSNPN; CDR2 reads SVGIG (reference sequence).

This clonotype was picked up many times. This chain uses TRBV19 with TRBJ2-2; D is unclear. The CDR3 extends over 14 amino acids. The germline gives CDR1 LNHDA, CDR2 SQIVND (reference sequence). The germline V and J ends were trimmed by 6 bases and 1 base, with 9 bases remaining between them. The CDR3 is CASRRTGNTGELFF. CDR3 in DNA: TGTGCCAGTAGGAGGACGGGGAACACCGGGGAGCTGTTTTTT.

This clonotype occurred a few times. The junction does not match germline at one end; this may be a read error. This chain joins TRBV7-9 and TRBJ1-1, with 8 bases identical to TRBD1. Germline loops: CDR1 SEHNR, CDR2 FQNEAQ (reference sequence). The CDR3 totals 15 residues. The CDR3 DNA sequence: TGTGCCAGCAGCTCTAAGGACAGGGAGTGGACTGAAGCTTGCTTT. This gives the protein CASSSKDREWTEACF.

Remarks on this clonotype: A read error is possible here, since a much larger clone lies one base away. This rearrangement joins TRBV18 to TRBJ1-5; 7 bases line up with TRBD1. Germline-derived CDR1 and CDR2 are KGHSH and LQKENI. CDR3 length: 14 amino acids. For the CDR3, the DNA is TGTTCCAGCTCACCGTTACAGGGGAAACAGCCCCAGCATTTT. Translating gives CSSSPLQGKQPQHF.

The rearrangement joins TRBV6-5 to TRBJ1-3; tentative D call: TRBD1 (6 bases). Germline V gene lookup returns CDR1 MNHEY and CDR2 SVGAGI. The CDR3 is made up of 15 amino acids. The V gene lost 0 bases and the J gene lost 4 bases, with 10 bases spanning the gap. The CDR3 bases are TGTGCCAGCAGTTACTCAGGGGGAGACGGAAACACCATATATTTT. Protein product: CASSYSGGDGNTIYF.

In its sample, this clonotype was seen many times. The genes are TRBV9 and TRBJ2-2, with 8 positions matching TRBD2. Germline V lookup: CDR1 SGDLS, CDR2 YYNGEE. The CDR3 consists of 13 residues. The V and J ends lost 1 base and 7 bases, in that order; junction bases with no gene match: 0. As DNA, the CDR3 is TGTGCCAGCAGCGTAAGCGGGAGCGGGGAGCTGTTTTTT. It encodes CASSVSGSGELFF.

This clonotype showed up many times. The chain carries TRBV5-1 and TRBJ2-7, with no clear D. The germline CDR1 and CDR2 sequences are SGHRS and YFSETQ. V lost 0 bases to trimming and J lost 2 bases, with 6 bases between them. This CDR3 comprises 13 residues. DNA of the CDR3: TGCGCCAGCAGCTTGGAAGGTGCCTACGAGCAGTACTTC. Its protein product is CASSLEGAYEQYF. Full variable domain (outside the CDR3, taken from reference TRBV5-1 and TRBJ2-7): KAGVTQTPRYLIKTRGQQVTLSCSPISGHRSVSWYQQTPGQGLQFLFEYFSETQRNKGNFPGRFSGRQFSNSRSEMNVSTLELGDSALYLCASSLEGAYEQYFGPGTRLTVT.

This clonotype was counted many times. The V gene is TRBV5-1, the J gene TRBJ1-2; perhaps TRBD1 as D (5 bases). V was cut by 4 bases and J by 7 bases, with 14 bases left in between. The CDR3 consists of 13 residues. Germline CDR1 SGHRS, CDR2 YFSETQ. In DNA form, the CDR3 reads TGCGCCAGCAGCCGGGACCCAGCTAGTGGCTACACCTTC. Translation: CASSRDPASGYTF.

The chain joins TRBV6-4 to TRBJ2-3, with D possibly TRBD2 on 5 matching bases. V was clipped by 0 bases and J by 1 base, with 5 bases between them. The CDR3 totals 14 residues. Looked up from germline, CDR1 is MRHNA and CDR2 is SNTAGT. CDR3 amino acids: CASSDSRGTDTQYF. In DNA form, the CDR3 reads TGTGCCAGCAGTGACTCGCGGGGCACAGATACGCAGTATTTT.